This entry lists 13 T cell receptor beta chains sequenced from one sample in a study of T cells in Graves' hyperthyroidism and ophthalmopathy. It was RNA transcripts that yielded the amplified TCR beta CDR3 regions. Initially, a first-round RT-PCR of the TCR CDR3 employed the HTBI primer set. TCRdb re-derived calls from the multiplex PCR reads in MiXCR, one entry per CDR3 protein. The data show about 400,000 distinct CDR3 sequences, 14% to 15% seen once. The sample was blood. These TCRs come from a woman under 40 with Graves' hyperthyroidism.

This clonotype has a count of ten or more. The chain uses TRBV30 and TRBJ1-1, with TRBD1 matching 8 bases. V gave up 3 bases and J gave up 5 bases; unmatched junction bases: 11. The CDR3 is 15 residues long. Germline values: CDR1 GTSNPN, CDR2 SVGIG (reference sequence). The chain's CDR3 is CAWRDLPGGKTEAFF. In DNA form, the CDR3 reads TGTGCCTGGAGGGATCTTCCAGGGGGCAAGACTGAAGCTTTCTTT. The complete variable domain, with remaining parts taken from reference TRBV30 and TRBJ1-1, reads SQTIHQWPATLVQPVGSPLSLECTVEGTSNPNLYWYRQAAGRGLQLLFYSVGIGQISSEVPQNLSASRPQDRQFILSSKKLLLSDSGFYLCAWRDLPGGKTEAFFGQGTRLTVV.

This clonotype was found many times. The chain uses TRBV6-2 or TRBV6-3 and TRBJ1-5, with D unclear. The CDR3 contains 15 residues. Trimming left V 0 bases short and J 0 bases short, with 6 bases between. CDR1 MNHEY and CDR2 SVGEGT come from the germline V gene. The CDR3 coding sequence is TGTGCCAGCAGTTACTCCGCAGATAGCAATCAGCCCCAGCATTTT. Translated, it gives CASSYSADSNQPQHF.

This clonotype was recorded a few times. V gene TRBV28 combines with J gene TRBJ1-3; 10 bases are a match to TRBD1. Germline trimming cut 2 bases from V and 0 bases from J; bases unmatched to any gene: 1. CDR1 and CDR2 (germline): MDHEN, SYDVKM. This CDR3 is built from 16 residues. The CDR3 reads CASSLGTGDSGNTIYF. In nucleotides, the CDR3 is TGTGCCAGCAGTTTAGGGACAGGGGACTCTGGAAACACCATATATTTT.

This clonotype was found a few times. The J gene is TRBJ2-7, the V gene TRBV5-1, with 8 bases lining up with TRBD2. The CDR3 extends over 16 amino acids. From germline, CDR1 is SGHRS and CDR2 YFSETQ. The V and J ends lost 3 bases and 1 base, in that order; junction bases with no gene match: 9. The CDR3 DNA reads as TGCGCCAGCAGCTCTCAAAGCGGGAGTCATTCCTACGAGCAGTACTTC. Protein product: CASSSQSGSHSYEQYF.

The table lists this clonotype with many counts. CDR3 nucleotides: TGCAGTGCTAGAGAAAGCGGGAGGATAGGCAATGAGCAGTTCTTC. It yields the protein CSARESGRIGNEQFF. This sequence joins TRBV20-1 and TRBJ2-1; 9 bases match TRBD2. The CDR3 is made up of 15 amino acids. Trimming at V came to 0 bases and at J to 6 bases, leaving 6 bases not matched to a gene. Germline CDR1 reads DFQATT; CDR2 reads SNEGSKA (reference sequence).

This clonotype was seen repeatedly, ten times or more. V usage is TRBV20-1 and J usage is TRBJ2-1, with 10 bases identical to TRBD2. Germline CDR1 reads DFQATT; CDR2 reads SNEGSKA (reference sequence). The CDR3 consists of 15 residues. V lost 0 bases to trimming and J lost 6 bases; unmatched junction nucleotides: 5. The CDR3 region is CSARDIRLAGNEQFF. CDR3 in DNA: TGCAGTGCTAGAGACATACGACTAGCGGGCAATGAGCAGTTCTTC.

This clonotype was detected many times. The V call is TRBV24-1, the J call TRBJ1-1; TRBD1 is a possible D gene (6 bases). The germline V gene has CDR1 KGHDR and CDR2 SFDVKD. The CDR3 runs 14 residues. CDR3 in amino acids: CRVGRGALNTEAFF. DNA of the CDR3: TGTCGCGTGGGGAGGGGGGCCCTGAACACTGAAGCTTTCTTT.

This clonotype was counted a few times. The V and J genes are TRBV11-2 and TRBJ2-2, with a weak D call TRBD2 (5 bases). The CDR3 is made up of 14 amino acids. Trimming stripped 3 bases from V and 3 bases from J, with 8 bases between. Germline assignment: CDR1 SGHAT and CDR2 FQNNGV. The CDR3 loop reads CASSFGVYTGELFF. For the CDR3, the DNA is TGTGCCAGCAGCTTCGGGGTCTACACCGGGGAGCTGTTTTTT.

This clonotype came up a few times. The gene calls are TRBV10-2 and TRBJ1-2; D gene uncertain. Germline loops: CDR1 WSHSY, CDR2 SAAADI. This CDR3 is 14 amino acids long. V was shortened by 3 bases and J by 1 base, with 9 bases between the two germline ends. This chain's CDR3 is CASSERQDNYGYTF. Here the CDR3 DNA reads TGCGCCAGCAGTGAAAGGCAGGATAACTATGGCTACACCTTC.

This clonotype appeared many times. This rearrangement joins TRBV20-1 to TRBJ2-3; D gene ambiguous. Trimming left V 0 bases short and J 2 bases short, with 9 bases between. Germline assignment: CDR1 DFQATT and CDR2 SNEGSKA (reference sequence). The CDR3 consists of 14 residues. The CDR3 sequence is CSARDVRNTDTQYF. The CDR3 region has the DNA TGCAGTGCTAGAGACGTGCGGAACACAGATACGCAGTATTTT.

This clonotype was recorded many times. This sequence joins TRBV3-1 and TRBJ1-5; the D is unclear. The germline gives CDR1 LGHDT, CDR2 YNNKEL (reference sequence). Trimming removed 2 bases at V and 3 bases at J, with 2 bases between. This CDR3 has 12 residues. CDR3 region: CASSQSNQPQHF. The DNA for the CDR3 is TGTGCCAGCAGCCAATCCAATCAGCCCCAGCATTTT.

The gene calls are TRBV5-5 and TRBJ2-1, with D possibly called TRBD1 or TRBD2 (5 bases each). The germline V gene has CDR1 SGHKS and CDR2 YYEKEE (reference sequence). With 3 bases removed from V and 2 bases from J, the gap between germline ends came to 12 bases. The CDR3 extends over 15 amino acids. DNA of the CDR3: TGTGCCAGCAGCTCCCGGGACGGTCCCTACAATGAGCAGTTCTTC. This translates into CASSSRDGPYNEQFF. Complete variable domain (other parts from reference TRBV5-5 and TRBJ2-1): DAGVTQSPTHLIKTRGQQVTLRCSPISGHKSVSWYQQVLGQGPQFIFQYYEKEERGRGNFPDRFSARQFPNYSSELNVNALLLGDSALYLCASSSRDGPYNEQFFGPGTRLTVL.

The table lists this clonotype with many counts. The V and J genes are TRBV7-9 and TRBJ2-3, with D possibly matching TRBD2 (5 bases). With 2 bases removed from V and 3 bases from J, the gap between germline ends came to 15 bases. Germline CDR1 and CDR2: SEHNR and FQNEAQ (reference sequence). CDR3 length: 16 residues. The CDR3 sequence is CASSLNEGPRTDTQYF. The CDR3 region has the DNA TGTGCCAGCAGCTTAAATGAGGGCCCGAGGACAGATACGCAGTATTTT.